A selection of T cell receptor beta chains follows, all from one sample in a study of T cell responses to AZD1222 COVID-19 vaccine. The assay was immunoSEQ multiplex PCR, and TCRdb's table has in-frame clones only and misses some. The sample lists approximately 130,000 clones; over 85% were seen once. Source: peripheral blood, taken on day 0 of AZD1222 vaccination. The receptors derive from an adult in good health. The CDR3 runs from the conserved cysteine through the conserved F or W. Fields, in order: clone size, J gene, D gene, V gene, CDR3 protein, CDR3 DNA. A D gene is named only where the DNA matches it firmly. Expanded clones are given a class, and other clones once, few, many or no size at all.

>.|TRBJ2-5|.|TRBV2
CASSEVGYLGETQYF
TGTGCCAGCAGTGAAGTGGGCTACCTTGGGGAGACCCAGTACTTC
>.|TRBJ2-7|TRBD2|TRBV19
CASSKAGTSGSYEQYF
TGTGCCAGTAGTAAAGCCGGGACTAGCGGGAGTTACGAGCAGTACTTC
>.|TRBJ1-5|.|TRBV7-9
CASSLGSRGPQHF
TGTGCCAGCAGCTTGGGATCTCGAGGGCCCCAGCATTTT
>.|TRBJ1-1|TRBD1|TRBV2
CASSEVTGGTEAFF
TGTGCCAGCAGTGAAGTCACAGGGGGCACTGAAGCTTTCTTT
>.|TRBJ1-2|.|TRBV13
CASEWATYGYTF
TGTGCCAGTGAGTGGGCGACCTATGGCTACACCTTC
>.|TRBJ1-2|.|TRBV24-1
CATSDFAGLGYTF
TGTGCCACCAGTGATTTCGCAGGGCTTGGCTACACCTTC
>.|TRBJ2-1|.|TRBV25-1
CASSEGDTSWGQFF
TGTGCCAGCAGTGAAGGGGACACCTCCTGGGGGCAGTTCTTC
>.|TRBJ2-2|.|TRBV7-3
CASSPRAAGELFF
TGTGCCAGCTCACCGAGGGCCGCCGGGGAGCTGTTTTTT
>once|TRBJ2-1|.|TRBV4-3
CASSQSPGTQNEQFF
TGCGCCAGCAGCCAATCACCCGGGACGCAAAATGAGCAGTTCTTC
>.|TRBJ1-4|TRBD1|TRBV5-1
CASSLTGDATNEKLFF
TGCGCCAGCAGCTTGACAGGGGATGCGACTAATGAAAAACTGTTTTTT
>.|TRBJ2-2|.|TRBV11-2
CASSSGTSTGELFF
TGTGCCAGCAGCTCTGGGACGTCCACCGGGGAGCTGTTTTTT
>.|TRBJ1-5|.|TRBV21-1
CASSKGDGDSNQPQHF
TGTGCCAGCAGCAAAGGGGACGGAGATAGCAATCAGCCCCAGCATTTT
>.|TRBJ2-7|TRBD2|TRBV10-3
CAISSGTNSYEQYF
TGTGCCATCAGTTCCGGGACTAATTCCTACGAGCAGTACTTC
>.|TRBJ2-7|TRBD1|TRBV7-9
CASSPRTGFYEQYF
TGTGCCAGCAGCCCGAGGACAGGGTTTTACGAGCAGTACTTC
>few|TRBJ2-7|TRBD1|TRBV10-3
CAISESGRDRGSYEQYF
TGTGCCATCAGTGAGTCGGGCCGGGACAGGGGCTCCTACGAGCAGTACTTC
>.|TRBJ1-1|TRBD1|TRBV5-8
CASSVRDRQMNTEAFF
TGTGCCAGCAGCGTCCGGGACAGGCAAATGAACACTGAAGCTTTCTTT